This T cell receptor beta chain comes out of a study of T-cell reconstitution after alpha-beta-depleted transplantation in children. The study's findings and limits: At one year after transplant, newly produced T cells mostly accounted for T-cell counts and diversity.

Construction of the TCRbeta library involved unique molecular identifiers. TCRdb ran MiXCR on the PCR reads and lists one entry per CDR3 protein. The sample contains about 300,000 distinct CDR3 sequences, roughly 8.2% of which appear only once. This clonotype has more than one count but fewer than ten. The antigen remains unidentified. This CDR3 contains 13 residues. Germline V CDR1 and CDR2: SGHRS, YFSETQ. Between the trimmed V and J ends, which lost 0 bases and 4 bases, there was a span of 7 bases. This sequence originates from a female patient aged 2-10 years who had a stem cell transplant for Fanconi anemia, so the T cells may come from the graft donor. The sequences come from peripheral blood, collected 360 days after TCRalphabeta/CD19-depleted stem cell transplant. The rearrangement links TRBV5-1 to TRBJ1-2; D not certain. The CDR3 sequence: CASSLAGFYGYTF. DNA of the CDR3: TGCGCCAGCAGCTTGGCCGGTTTCTATGGCTACACCTTC.